Listed below are T cell receptor beta chains from one sample, sequenced in a study of cytomegalovirus exposure and HLA in healthy donors. The method was immunoSEQ multiplex PCR; TCRdb's version includes in-frame clones alone and lacks a portion of them. In the table there are about 190,000 clones, about 12% of which are singletons. Input material: PBMCs. The receptors shown here come from a man aged 50-60 years in good health and CMV-seropositive. CDR3s include the opening cysteine and the closing phenylalanine or tryptophan. D genes are given only for firm matches. Rows may omit the clone size; those that give it use once, few, many or a size class.

>TRBV28|.|TRBD1|TRBJ1-3
CASSPPPTGAGLNTIYF
TGTGCCAGCAGTCCACCCCCGACAGGGGCCGGCTTAAACACCATATATTTT
>TRBV9|.|.|TRBJ1-3
CASSFFAGQQVSGNTIYF
TGTGCCAGCAGCTTTTTTGCTGGACAGCAAGTCTCTGGAAACACCATATATTTT
>TRBV18|once|TRBD1|TRBJ1-6
CASSAQGPDSPLHF
TGTGCCAGCTCAGCACAGGGGCCGGATTCACCCCTCCACTTT
>TRBV7-8|.|TRBD1|TRBJ1-2
CASSSGTGLYGYTF
TGTGCCAGCAGCTCGGGGACAGGACTCTATGGCTACACCTTC
>TRBV5-4|.|TRBD1|TRBJ2-5
CASSAFPGQGSRQETQYF
TGTGCCAGCAGCGCATTTCCGGGACAGGGATCCCGCCAAGAGACCCAGTACTTC
>TRBV5-1|few|TRBD2|TRBJ2-1
CASSVGNLAVSYNEQFF
TGCGCCAGCAGCGTAGGCAACCTAGCGGTCTCCTACAATGAGCAGTTCTTC
>TRBV6-6|few|TRBD1|TRBJ1-1
CASSVTGGSGNTEAFF
TGTGCCAGCAGCGTTACAGGGGGTTCGGGGAACACTGAAGCTTTCTTT
>TRBV7-2|few|.|TRBJ2-7
CASSPLELGGLWEQYF
TGTGCCAGCAGCCCCCTTGAGTTGGGGGGGCTTTGGGAGCAGTACTTC
>TRBV21-1|few|.|TRBJ1-2
CASSIPGTGAYGYTF
TGTGCCAGCAGCATACCCGGGACAGGGGCCTATGGCTACACCTTC
>TRBV5-6|few|TRBD2|TRBJ2-5
CASSRTRGETQYF
TGTGCCAGCAGCCGGACTAGAGGAGAGACCCAGTACTTC
>TRBV5-1|few|TRBD1|TRBJ1-2
CASSPRQGDGYTF
TGCGCCAGCAGCCCTAGACAGGGGGACGGCTACACCTTC
>TRBV7-2|few|TRBD1|TRBJ1-2
CASSPAGTGVDYTF
TGTGCCAGCAGCCCTGCCGGGACAGGGGTCGACTACACCTTC
>TRBV5-1|.|.|TRBJ2-3
CASSPDSMSQYF
TGCGCCAGCAGCCCGGACTCCATGTCGCAGTATTTT
>TRBV28|.|.|TRBJ2-2
CASSLTPLPELFF
TGTGCCAGCAGTTTGACACCTCTTCCGGAGCTGTTTTTT
>TRBV6-5|few|.|TRBJ1-2
CASSYRGGSLGGYTF
TGTGCCAGCAGTTACCGAGGGGGAAGCTTGGGCGGCTACACCTTC
>TRBV5-8|few|TRBD2|TRBJ2-5
CASSPSGALETQYF
TGTGCCAGCAGCCCCAGCGGGGCGTTAGAGACCCAGTACTTC
>TRBV2|.|TRBD1|TRBJ2-7
CASSAGQGPYEQYF
TGTGCCAGCAGTGCGGGACAGGGGCCGTACGAGCAGTACTTC
>TRBV7-9|.|TRBD1|TRBJ1-3
CASGRDRRSGNTIYF
TGTGCCAGCGGGAGGGACAGGCGCTCTGGAAACACCATATATTTT
>TRBV18|.|.|TRBJ1-2
CASSPLREGEILNYGYTF
TGTGCCAGCTCACCCCTTCGGGAGGGGGAGATTCTCAACTATGGCTACACCTTC
>TRBV30|.|TRBD2|TRBJ2-2
CAWRAGVITGELFF
TGTGCCTGGAGGGCGGGGGTGATCACCGGGGAGCTGTTTTTT
>TRBV7-2|few|TRBD1|TRBJ2-1
CASSDTPGQYNEQFF
TGTGCCAGCAGCGATACTCCGGGACAGTACAATGAGCAGTTCTTC
>TRBV19|few|.|TRBJ2-3
CASRGGATDTQYF
TGTGCCAGTAGGGGCGGGGCCACAGATACGCAGTATTTT
>TRBV6-4|.|TRBD2|TRBJ2-1
CASAVAGGRNEQFF
TGTGCCAGCGCGGTAGCGGGGGGGCGGAATGAGCAGTTCTTC
>TRBV5-6|few|.|TRBJ1-6
CASSLELKAYNSPLHF
TGTGCCAGCAGCTTGGAACTAAAGGCCTATAATTCACCCCTCCACTTT
>TRBV7-9|.|.|TRBJ1-5
CASTKGGYQPQHF
TGTGCCAGCACCAAGGGGGGGTACCAGCCCCAGCATTTT
>TRBV7-7|.|.|TRBJ1-3
CASSPRPGETIYF
TGTGCTAGCAGTCCACGTCCCGGGGAAACCATATATTTT
>TRBV9|.|.|TRBJ1-2
CASSGDLGHYGYTF
TGTGCCAGCAGCGGCGATTTGGGCCACTATGGCTACACCTTC
>TRBV27|few|TRBD1|TRBJ1-1
CASSSLTGSLAFF
TGTGCCAGCAGTTCCTTGACAGGGAGTTTGGCTTTCTTT
>TRBV5-4|few|TRBD1|TRBJ1-2
CASSLGQGDYGYTF
TGTGCCAGCAGCTTGGGACAGGGTGACTATGGCTACACCTTC
>TRBV5-1|.|TRBD2|TRBJ2-5
CASSLERGQETQYF
TGCGCCAGCAGCTTGGAGCGGGGACAAGAGACCCAGTACTTC
>TRBV5-6|.|.|TRBJ1-2
CASSPDSRVGYGYTF
TGTGCCAGCAGCCCCGACAGTAGAGTTGGATATGGCTACACCTTC
>TRBV7-7|few|TRBD1|TRBJ2-2
CAILLGTGRTGELFF
TGTGCCATCCTCCTCGGGACAGGGAGGACCGGGGAGCTGTTTTTT
>TRBV2|few|TRBD2|TRBJ2-2
CASRHGLAGGPNTGELFF
TGTGCCAGCAGACACGGACTAGCGGGGGGCCCGAACACCGGGGAGCTGTTTTTT
>TRBV2|few|.|TRBJ2-1
CASSETGISYNEQFF
TGTGCCAGCAGTGAAACGGGGATATCCTACAATGAGCAGTTCTTC
>TRBV18|.|.|TRBJ1-2
CASSPQLQADRNYGYTF
TGTGCCAGCTCACCACAATTGCAGGCGGACAGAAACTATGGCTACACCTTC
>TRBV27|.|.|TRBJ1-6
CASSPYPSRNSPLHF
TGTGCCAGCAGTCCCTATCCGAGTCGGAATTCACCCCTCCACTTT
>TRBV6-5|.|.|TRBJ1-5
CASSYGQGDNQPQHF
TGTGCCAGCAGTTACGGGCAGGGCGACAATCAGCCCCAGCATTTT
>TRBV5-1|.|TRBD2|TRBJ2-1
CASSLVLAGVYNEQFF
TGCGCCAGCAGCTTGGTACTAGCGGGGGTATACAATGAGCAGTTCTTC
>TRBV6-5|.|TRBD1|TRBJ2-7
CASSQDGTVYEQYF
TGTGCCAGCAGTCAAGACGGGACAGTCTACGAGCAGTACTTC